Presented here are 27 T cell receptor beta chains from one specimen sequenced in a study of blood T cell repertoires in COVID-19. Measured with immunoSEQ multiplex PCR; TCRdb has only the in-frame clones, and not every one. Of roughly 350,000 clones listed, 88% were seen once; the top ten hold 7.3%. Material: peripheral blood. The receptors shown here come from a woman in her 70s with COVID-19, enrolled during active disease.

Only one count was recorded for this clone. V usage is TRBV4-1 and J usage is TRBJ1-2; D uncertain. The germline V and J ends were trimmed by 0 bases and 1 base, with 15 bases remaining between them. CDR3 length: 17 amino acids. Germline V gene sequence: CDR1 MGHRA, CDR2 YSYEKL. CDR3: CASSQDEEAVGNYGYTF. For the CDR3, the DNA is TGCGCCAGCAGCCAAGACGAGGAGGCAGTGGGTAACTATGGCTACACCTTC.

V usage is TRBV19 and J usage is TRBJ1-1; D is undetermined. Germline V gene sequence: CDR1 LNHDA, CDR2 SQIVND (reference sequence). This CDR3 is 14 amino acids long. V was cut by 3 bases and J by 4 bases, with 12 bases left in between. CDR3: CASSISSRGTEAFF. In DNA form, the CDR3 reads TGTGCCAGTAGTATCTCTTCCCGGGGCACTGAAGCTTTCTTT.

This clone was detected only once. The CDR3 here is CASSQDWNVWRVSGNTIYF. The DNA for the CDR3 is TGTGCCAGCAGCCAAGATTGGAACGTGTGGCGGGTCTCTGGAAACACCATATATTTT. The chain couples TRBV3-1 (or the pseudogene TRBV3-2) to TRBJ1-3; D not resolved. The CDR3 is 19 residues long. Germline lookup yields CDR1 LGHDT and CDR2 YNNKEL (reference sequence). V was pared by 0 bases and J by 0 bases, with 18 bases between.

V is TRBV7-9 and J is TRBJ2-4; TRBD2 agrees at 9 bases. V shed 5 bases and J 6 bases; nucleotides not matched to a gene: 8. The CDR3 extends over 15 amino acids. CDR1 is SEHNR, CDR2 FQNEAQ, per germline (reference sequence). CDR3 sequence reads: CASSTTSGRGNIQYF. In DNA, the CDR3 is TGTGCCAGCAGCACGACTAGCGGACGGGGAAACATTCAGTACTTC.

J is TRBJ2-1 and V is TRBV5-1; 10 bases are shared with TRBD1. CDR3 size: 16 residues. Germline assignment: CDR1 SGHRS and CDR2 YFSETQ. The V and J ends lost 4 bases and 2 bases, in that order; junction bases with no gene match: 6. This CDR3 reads CASSTGTGATYNEQFF. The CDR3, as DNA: TGCGCCAGCAGCACCGGGACAGGGGCCACCTACAATGAGCAGTTCTTC.

The CDR3 DNA reads as TGTGCCAGCCTTGGGGGGGGATCACCCCTCCACTTT. Amino acids: CASLGGGSPLHF. The V call is TRBV7-2, the J call TRBJ1-6; the D gene is possibly TRBD1 (5 bases). CDR1 and CDR2 (germline): SGHTA, FQGNSA. Deletions cut 8 bases from V and 10 bases from J, with 12 bases between. The CDR3 runs 12 residues.

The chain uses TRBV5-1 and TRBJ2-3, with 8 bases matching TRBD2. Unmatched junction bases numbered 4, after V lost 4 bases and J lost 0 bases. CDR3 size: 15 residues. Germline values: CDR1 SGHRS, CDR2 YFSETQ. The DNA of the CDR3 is TGCGCCAGCAGCCTCAGCGGGGGTAGCACAGATACGCAGTATTTT. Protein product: CASSLSGGSTDTQYF.

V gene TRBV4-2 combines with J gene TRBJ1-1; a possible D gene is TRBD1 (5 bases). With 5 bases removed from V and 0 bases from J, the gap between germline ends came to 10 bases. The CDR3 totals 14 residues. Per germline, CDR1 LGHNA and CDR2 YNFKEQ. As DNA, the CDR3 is TGTGCCAGCAGCATTGGACAAATGAACACTGAAGCTTTCTTT. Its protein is CASSIGQMNTEAFF.

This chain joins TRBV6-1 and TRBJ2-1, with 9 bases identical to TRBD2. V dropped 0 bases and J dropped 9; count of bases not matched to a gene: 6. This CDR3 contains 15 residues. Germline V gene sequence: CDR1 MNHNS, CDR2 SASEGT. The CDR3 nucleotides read TGTGCCAGCAGTGAAGCGGCGGCGGGGGGGCCTGAGCAGTTCTTC. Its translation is CASSEAAAGGPEQFF.

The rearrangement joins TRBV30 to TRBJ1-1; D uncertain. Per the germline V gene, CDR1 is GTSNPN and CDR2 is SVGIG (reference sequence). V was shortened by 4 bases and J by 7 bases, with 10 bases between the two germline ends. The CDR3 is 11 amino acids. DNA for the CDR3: TGTGCCTGGACCAGGACTGTTGAAGCTTTCTTT. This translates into CAWTRTVEAFF. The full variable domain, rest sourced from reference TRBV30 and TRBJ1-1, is SQTIHQWPATLVQPVGSPLSLECTVEGTSNPNLYWYRQAAGRGLQLLFYSVGIGQISSEVPQNLSASRPQDRQFILSSKKLLLSDSGFYLCAWTRTVEAFFGQGTRLTVV.

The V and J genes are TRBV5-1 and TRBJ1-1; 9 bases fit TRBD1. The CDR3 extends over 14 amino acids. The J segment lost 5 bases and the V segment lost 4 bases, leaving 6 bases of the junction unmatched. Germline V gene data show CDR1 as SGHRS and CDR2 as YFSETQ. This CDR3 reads CASSVTGQGTEAFF. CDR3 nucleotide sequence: TGCGCCAGCAGCGTAACGGGACAGGGAACTGAAGCTTTCTTT.

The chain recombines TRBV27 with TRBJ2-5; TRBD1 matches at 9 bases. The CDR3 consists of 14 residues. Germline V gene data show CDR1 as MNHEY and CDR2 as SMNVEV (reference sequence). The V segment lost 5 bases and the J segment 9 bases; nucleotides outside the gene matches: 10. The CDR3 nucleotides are TGTGCCAGCAGTACGAGGACAGGGGAGGCGCCCCAGTACTTC. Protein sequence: CASSTRTGEAPQYF.

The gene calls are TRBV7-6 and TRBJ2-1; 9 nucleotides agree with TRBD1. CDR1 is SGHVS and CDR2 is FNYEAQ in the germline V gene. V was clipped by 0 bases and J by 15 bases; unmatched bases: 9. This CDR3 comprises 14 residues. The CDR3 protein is CASSLALTGQGTFF. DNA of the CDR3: TGTGCCAGCAGCTTAGCGCTCACCGGACAGGGGACGTTCTTC.

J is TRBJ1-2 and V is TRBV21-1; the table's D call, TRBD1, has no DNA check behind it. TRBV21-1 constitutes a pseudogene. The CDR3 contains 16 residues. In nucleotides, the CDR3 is TGTGCCAGCAGCAAAAAGGGGGCCAGGTCGAACTATGGCTACACCTTC. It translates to CASSKKGARSNYGYTF.

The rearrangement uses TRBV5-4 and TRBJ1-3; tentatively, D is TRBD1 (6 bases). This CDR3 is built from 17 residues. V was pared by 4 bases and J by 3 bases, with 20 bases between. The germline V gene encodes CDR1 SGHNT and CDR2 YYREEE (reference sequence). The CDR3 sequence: CASSVGGVGSIGNTIYF. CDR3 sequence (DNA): TGTGCCAGCAGCGTTGGGGGCGTAGGATCAATTGGAAACACCATATATTTT.

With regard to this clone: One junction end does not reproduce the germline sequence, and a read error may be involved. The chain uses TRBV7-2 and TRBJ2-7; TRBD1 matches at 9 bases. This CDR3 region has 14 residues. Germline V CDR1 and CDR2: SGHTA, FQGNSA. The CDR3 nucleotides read TGTGCCAGCACCTTACGGACAGGGGCCTACGAGCAGTACTTC. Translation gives CASTLRTGAYEQYF.

CDR3 region: CASSQELHGSGNTIYF. The DNA of the CDR3 is TGCGCCAGCAGCCAAGAGCTGCACGGCTCTGGAAACACCATATATTTT. The gene calls are TRBV4-3 and TRBJ1-3, with D unclear. The germline CDR1 and CDR2 sequences are LGHNA and YSLEER. V shed 0 bases and J shed 0 bases, with 9 bases lying between them. The CDR3 loop spans 16 amino acids.

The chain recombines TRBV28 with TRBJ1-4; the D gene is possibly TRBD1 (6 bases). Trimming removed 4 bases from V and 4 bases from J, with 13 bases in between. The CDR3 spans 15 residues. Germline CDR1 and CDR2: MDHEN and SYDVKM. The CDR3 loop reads CASSSTQGVNEKLFF. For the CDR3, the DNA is TGTGCCAGCAGTTCCACACAGGGAGTTAATGAAAAACTGTTTTTT.

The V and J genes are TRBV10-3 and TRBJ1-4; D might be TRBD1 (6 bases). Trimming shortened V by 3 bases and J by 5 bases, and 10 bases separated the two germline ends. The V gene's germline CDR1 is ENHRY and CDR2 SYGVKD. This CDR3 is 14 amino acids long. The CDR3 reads CAISEPGTNEKLFF. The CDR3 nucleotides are TGTGCCATCAGTGAACCGGGGACAAATGAAAAACTGTTTTTT.

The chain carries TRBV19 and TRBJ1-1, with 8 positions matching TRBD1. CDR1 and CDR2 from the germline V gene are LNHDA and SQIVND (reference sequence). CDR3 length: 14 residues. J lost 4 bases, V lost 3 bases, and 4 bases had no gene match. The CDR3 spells CASSIPTGATEAFF. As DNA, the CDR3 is TGTGCCAGTAGTATTCCGACAGGGGCCACTGAAGCTTTCTTT.

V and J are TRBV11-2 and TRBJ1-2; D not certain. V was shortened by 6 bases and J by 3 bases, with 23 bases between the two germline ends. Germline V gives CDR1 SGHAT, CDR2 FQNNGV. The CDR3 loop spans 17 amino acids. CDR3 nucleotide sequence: TGTGCCAGCAGTATAACCCCAGGTCGTCGGGATTACTATGGCTACACCTTC. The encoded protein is CASSITPGRRDYYGYTF.

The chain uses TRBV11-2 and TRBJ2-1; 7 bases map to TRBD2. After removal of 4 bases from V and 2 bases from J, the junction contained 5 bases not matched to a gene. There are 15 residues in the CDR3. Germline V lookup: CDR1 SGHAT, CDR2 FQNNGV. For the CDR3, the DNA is TGTGCCAGCAGCTACGGGCGGGAGACCTACAATGAGCAGTTCTTC. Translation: CASSYGRETYNEQFF.

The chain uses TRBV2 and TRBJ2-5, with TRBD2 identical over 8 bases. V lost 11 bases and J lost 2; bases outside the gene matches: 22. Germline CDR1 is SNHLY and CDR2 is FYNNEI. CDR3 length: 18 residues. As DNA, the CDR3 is TGTGCCCGCCATCAGCGGGGGACCCCGACCTACTTTCAAGAGACCCAGTACTTC. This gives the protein CARHQRGTPTYFQETQYF.

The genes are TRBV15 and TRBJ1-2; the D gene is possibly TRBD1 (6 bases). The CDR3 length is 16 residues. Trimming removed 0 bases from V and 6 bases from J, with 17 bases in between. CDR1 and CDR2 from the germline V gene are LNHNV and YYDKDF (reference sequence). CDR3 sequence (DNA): TGTGCCACCAGCAGAGATCTCACAGGGATCGGTGATGGCTACACCTTC. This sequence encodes CATSRDLTGIGDGYTF.

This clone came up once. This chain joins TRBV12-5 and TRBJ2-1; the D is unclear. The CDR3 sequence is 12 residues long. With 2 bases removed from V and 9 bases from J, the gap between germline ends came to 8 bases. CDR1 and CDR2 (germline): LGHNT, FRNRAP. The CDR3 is CASGLSRGEQFF. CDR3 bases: TGTGCTAGTGGTTTGTCGAGAGGTGAGCAGTTCTTC.

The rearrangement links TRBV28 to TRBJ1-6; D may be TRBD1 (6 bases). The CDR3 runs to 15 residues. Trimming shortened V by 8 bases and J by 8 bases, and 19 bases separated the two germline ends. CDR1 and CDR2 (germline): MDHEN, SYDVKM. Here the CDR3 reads CASAHSQGTHSPLHF. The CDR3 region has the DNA TGTGCCAGCGCACACTCACAGGGAACTCATTCACCCCTCCACTTT. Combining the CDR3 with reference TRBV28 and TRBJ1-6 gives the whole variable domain DVKVTQSSRYLVKRTGEKVFLECVQDMDHENMFWYRQDPGLGLRLIYFSYDVKMKEKGDIPEGYSVSREKKERFSLILESASTNQTSMYLCASAHSQGTHSPLHFGNGTRLTVT.

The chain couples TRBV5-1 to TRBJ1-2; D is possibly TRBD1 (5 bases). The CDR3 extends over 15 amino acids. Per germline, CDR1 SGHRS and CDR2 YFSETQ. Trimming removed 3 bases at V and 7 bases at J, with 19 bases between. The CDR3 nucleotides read TGCGCCAGCAGCTCCCGGGACTCACTCTATCCTGGCTACACCTTC. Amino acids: CASSSRDSLYPGYTF.